Below are 11 T cell receptor beta chains sequenced from a single sample in a study of beta chain features in type 1 diabetes. Expressed TCRB transcripts were sequenced after all isolated RNA was converted to cDNA. The protocol was immunoSEQ multiplex PCR, while the TCRdb copy is restricted to in-frame clones and leaves out a portion. This table has approximately 150,000 clones, roughly 9.7% appearing once. The sequenced sample consisted of central memory CD4+ T cells from blood. All receptors derive from a middle-aged woman in good health.

This clone was seen a few times. V gene TRBV9 combines with J gene TRBJ2-3; TRBD2 matches 13 bases. V trimming: 4 bases; J trimming: 3 bases; junction bases outside the gene matches: 5. The CDR3 length is 16 residues. The germline V gene has CDR1 SGDLS and CDR2 YYNGEE. The CDR3 is CASSTTLAGGTDTQYF. The CDR3 DNA reads TGTGCCAGCAGCACGACACTAGCGGGGGGGACAGATACGCAGTATTTT. The variable domain in full, with the rest retrieved from reference TRBV9 and TRBJ2-3, is DSGVTQTPKHLITATGQRVTLRCSPRSGDLSVYWYQQSLDQGLQFLIQYYNGEERAKGNILERFSAQQFPDLHSELNLSSLELGDSALYFCASSTTLAGGTDTQYFGPGTRLTVL.

The chain recombines TRBV7-9 with TRBJ2-1; 12 positions match TRBD1. With 9 bases clipped from V and 1 base from J, the junction kept 10 bases outside the gene matches. Germline values: CDR1 SEHNR, CDR2 FQNEAQ (reference sequence). CDR3 length: 17 residues. The CDR3 loop is CASHPGQGALSYNEQFF. In DNA form, the CDR3 reads TGTGCCAGTCACCCGGGACAGGGGGCTTTATCCTACAATGAGCAGTTCTTC.

The chain links TRBV2 to TRBJ1-2, with 7 bases that match TRBD1. The trim removed 5 bases at V and 1 base at J, leaving 7 bases unmatched. The CDR3 sequence is 15 residues long. Germline V gene lookup returns CDR1 SNHLY and CDR2 FYNNEI. CDR3: CASSLPGQLNYGYTF. In nucleotides, the CDR3 is TGTGCCAGCAGTTTACCGGGACAGCTTAACTATGGCTACACCTTC.

This clone came up a few times. The V call is TRBV25-1, the J call TRBJ2-1, with D hard to call. The CDR3 has 14 residues. Germline V CDR1 and CDR2: MGHDK, SYGVNS. Trimming took off 3 bases at V and 2 bases at J, with 8 bases between the two ends. The CDR3 nucleotides are TGTGCCAGCAGTGATGTGCGGCCCTACAATGAGCAGTTCTTC. Translation: CASSDVRPYNEQFF.

V is TRBV7-2 and J is TRBJ2-1; 14 bases are shared with TRBD2. The germline CDR1 and CDR2 sequences are SGHTA and FQGNSA. The V gene end was trimmed by 4 bases and the J gene end by 7 bases; junction bases not matched to a gene: 12. CDR3 length equals 18 residues. CDR3 DNA sequence: TGTGCCAGCAGCTACCCGCCCCGACTAGCGGGGGGGCGTAATGAGCAGTTCTTC. Translating gives CASSYPPRLAGGRNEQFF.

This clone was detected many times. The chain has TRBV7-9 and TRBJ1-2; TRBD1 agrees at 10 bases. CDR1 SEHNR and CDR2 FQNEAQ come from the germline V gene (reference sequence). The CDR3 has 15 residues. V was pared by 0 bases and J by 7 bases, with 5 bases of the junction left unmatched. The CDR3 DNA is TGTGCCAGCAGCTTAGCTGACAGGGGGCGAGGTGGCTACACCTTC. As protein: CASSLADRGRGGYTF.

This chain connects TRBV6-5 to TRBJ1-1; no clear D gene. The V end was cut by 5 bases, the J end by 3 bases, with 16 bases between. The CDR3 length is 15 residues. Germline values: CDR1 MNHEY, CDR2 SVGAGI. This CDR3 is CASSRSHGEYTEAFF. CDR3 coding DNA: TGTGCCAGCAGTCGCTCCCACGGGGAATACACTGAAGCTTTCTTT.

This clone was seen more than once but under ten times. CDR3 region: CASTLRGGDGGELFF. The CDR3 nucleotides read TGTGCCAGCACCCTTCGGGGGGGTGATGGCGGGGAGCTGTTTTTT. The rearrangement uses TRBV7-2 and TRBJ2-2, with TRBD2 matching over 8 bases. V dropped 7 bases and J dropped 7; count of bases not matched to a gene: 11. This CDR3 is 15 amino acids long. Germline V lookup: CDR1 SGHTA, CDR2 FQGNSA.

This clone was picked up a small number of times. The rearrangement links TRBV7-2 to TRBJ2-1, with 9 bases identical to TRBD2. The CDR3 is 14 amino acids. With 2 bases clipped from V and 9 bases from J, the junction kept 5 bases outside the gene matches. The V gene's germline CDR1 is SGHTA and CDR2 FQGNSA. This CDR3 reads CASSLTSGLGEQFF. CDR3 in DNA: TGTGCCAGCAGCTTAACTAGCGGGTTGGGTGAGCAGTTCTTC.

As to this clone: The same CDR3 arises from other DNA sequences in this sample as well. J is TRBJ1-6 and V is TRBV6-5; D uncertain. The CDR3 is 12 amino acids. Germline-derived CDR1 and CDR2 are MNHEY and SVGAGI. V dropped 11 bases and J dropped 1 base, with 6 bases sitting between them. CDR3 loop: CAARSYNSPLHF. As DNA, the CDR3 is TGTGCCGCGCGGTCCTATAATTCACCCCTCCACTTT.

This chain links TRBV19 with TRBJ1-5; 7 bases map to TRBD1. The germline V gene encodes CDR1 LNHDA and CDR2 SQIVND (reference sequence). The V segment lost 4 bases and the J segment 0 bases; nucleotides outside the gene matches: 15. The CDR3 totals 19 residues. The CDR3 is CASSNLPGQRSHSNQPQHF. The CDR3 DNA sequence: TGTGCCAGTAGTAATCTCCCGGGACAGCGATCTCATAGCAATCAGCCCCAGCATTTT.